These 24 T cell receptor beta chains share one sample of origin, sequenced in a study of cytomegalovirus exposure and HLA in healthy donors. Assay: immunoSEQ multiplex PCR; the TCRdb copy retains only in-frame clones and omits some. The sample has roughly 120,000 clones, more than 85% seen once; the top ten hold approximately 4.5%. Sample: PBMCs. These receptors came from a man between 18 and 29 years old in good health and CMV-seropositive.

This chain uses TRBV7-8 with TRBJ2-7; TRBD1 agrees at 8 bases. The CDR3 sequence is 15 residues long. The germline V gene has CDR1 SGHVS and CDR2 FQNEAQ. The V and J ends lost 0 bases and 2 bases, in that order; junction bases with no gene match: 3. DNA of the CDR3: TGTGCCAGCAGCTTAGCGCAGGGGGCAGCCTACGAGCAGTACTTC. Encoded protein: CASSLAQGAAYEQYF.

The chain combines TRBV7-2 with TRBJ1-1; a weak D match, TRBD1 (5 bases). V dropped 5 bases and J dropped 2 bases, with 15 bases sitting between them. The CDR3 contains 15 residues. The V gene's germline CDR1 is SGHTA and CDR2 FQGNSA. As DNA, the CDR3 is TGTGCCAGCAGCCTGGCGCCGACAGCAAACACTGAAGCTTTCTTT. It encodes CASSLAPTANTEAFF.

The rearrangement uses TRBV7-6 and TRBJ2-7, with 8 positions matching TRBD1. The CDR3 consists of 15 residues. Germline V gene lookup returns CDR1 SGHVS and CDR2 FNYEAQ. V lost 5 bases and J lost 2; bases outside the gene matches: 8. The CDR3 protein is CASSALDRGTYEQYF. The CDR3 DNA is TGTGCCAGCAGCGCACTCGACAGGGGAACCTACGAGCAGTACTTC. Drawing the rest from reference TRBV7-6 and TRBJ2-7, the complete variable domain is GAGVSQSPRYKVTKRGQDVALRCDPISGHVSLYWYRQALGQGPEFLTYFNYEAQQDKSGLPNDRFSAERPEGSISTLTIQRTEQRDSAMYRCASSALDRGTYEQYFGPGTRLTVT.

The rearrangement joins TRBV2 to TRBJ2-5, with 13 bases fitting TRBD2. The CDR3 has 15 residues. The trim removed 4 bases at V and 5 bases at J, leaving 4 bases unmatched. Germline V gene lookup returns CDR1 SNHLY and CDR2 FYNNEI. The CDR3 loop reads CASSVTGLAGETQYF. Here the CDR3 DNA reads TGTGCCAGCAGTGTAACGGGACTAGCGGGGGAGACCCAGTACTTC. Using reference TRBV2 and TRBJ2-5 for the parts outside the CDR3, the full variable domain is EPEVTQTPSHQVTQMGQEVILRCVPISNHLYFYWYRQILGQKVEFLVSFYNNEISEKSEIFDDQFSVERPDGSNFTLKIRSTKLEDSAMYFCASSVTGLAGETQYFGPGTRLLVL.

The chain joins TRBV2 to TRBJ2-2; D may be TRBD1 (6 bases). The V end lost 5 bases, the J end lost 4 bases, and 8 bases lay between the germline ends. Germline loops: CDR1 SNHLY, CDR2 FYNNEI. The length of the CDR3 is 13 residues. In DNA form, the CDR3 reads TGTGCCAGCAGTCCACAGGGCACCGGGGAGCTGTTTTTT. It encodes CASSPQGTGELFF.

The chain joins TRBV5-1 to TRBJ2-5; 8 positions agree with TRBD1. Germline V lookup: CDR1 SGHRS, CDR2 YFSETQ. This CDR3 is built from 14 residues. V dropped 4 bases and J dropped 1; count of bases not matched to a gene: 3. The chain's CDR3 is CASSDGQGQETQYF. The DNA of the CDR3 is TGCGCCAGCAGCGACGGACAGGGCCAAGAGACCCAGTACTTC.

The CDR3, as DNA: TGTGCCAGCAGCTTTATGGGACAGACTGACAATGAGCAGTTCTTC. Residues: CASSFMGQTDNEQFF. The gene calls are TRBV11-3 and TRBJ2-1, with TRBD1 matching 7 bases. The CDR3 extends over 15 amino acids. V lost 3 bases and J lost 5; bases outside the gene matches: 7. The germline V gene has CDR1 SGHNT and CDR2 YENEEA.

The chain has TRBV6-5 and TRBJ1-1, with unresolved D. Germline lookup yields CDR1 MNHEY and CDR2 SVGAGI. The V and J ends lost 2 bases and 3 bases respectively, with 7 bases between them. CDR3 length equals 13 residues. The CDR3 DNA reads TGTGCCAGCAGTTACAACGAGGACACTGAAGCTTTCTTT. Translating it yields CASSYNEDTEAFF.

This clone was seen once. The chain carries TRBV11-2 and TRBJ2-3; 9 bases fit TRBD1. CDR1 and CDR2 from the germline V gene are SGHAT and FQNNGV. The CDR3 totals 15 residues. V dropped 1 base and J dropped 2; count of bases not matched to a gene: 1. CDR3 protein: CASSLGTGVTDTQYF. The CDR3 region has the DNA TGTGCCAGCAGCTTAGGGACAGGGGTCACAGATACGCAGTATTTT.

V gene TRBV7-9 combines with J gene TRBJ1-5, with 10 bases aligning to TRBD1. This CDR3 is 16 amino acids long. The V gene's germline CDR1 is SEHNR and CDR2 FQNEAQ (reference sequence). With V trimmed by 1 base and J by 2 bases, 2 bases remained unmatched. CDR3 DNA sequence: TGTGCCAGCAGCTTAGTGGGACAGGGGCGCAATCAGCCCCAGCATTTT. Protein product: CASSLVGQGRNQPQHF. Full variable domain (rest looked up from reference TRBV7-9 and TRBJ1-5): DTGVSQNPRHKITKRGQNVTFRCDPISEHNRLYWYRQTLGQGPEFLTYFQNEAQLEKSRLLSDRFSAERPKGSFSTLEIQRTEQGDSAMYLCASSLVGQGRNQPQHFGDGTRLSIL.

J is TRBJ1-1 and V is TRBV6-6; D is unresolved. Trimming took off 2 bases at V and 1 base at J, with 5 bases between the two ends. The CDR3 extends over 13 amino acids. Germline CDR1 is MNHNY and CDR2 is SVGAGI (reference sequence). CDR3 in DNA: TGTGCCAGCAGTTACCAAAAGAACACTGAAGCTTTCTTT. Protein: CASSYQKNTEAFF.

V gene TRBV10-1 combines with J gene TRBJ2-1, with 8 bases that match TRBD2. Germline values: CDR1 WNHNN, CDR2 SYGVQD (reference sequence). With 0 bases clipped from V and 5 bases from J, the junction kept 9 bases outside the gene matches. The CDR3 extends over 17 amino acids. The CDR3 coding sequence is TGCGCCAGCAGTGAGTCCCCGGGGGGGCCACCAAACAATGAGCAGTTCTTC. It translates to CASSESPGGPPNNEQFF.

V gene TRBV6-6 combines with J gene TRBJ2-7, with D possibly matching TRBD2 (6 bases). V was shortened by 0 bases and J by 0 bases, with 6 bases between the two germline ends. CDR1 MNHNY and CDR2 SVGAGI come from the germline V gene (reference sequence). The CDR3 is 14 amino acids. CDR3 nucleotides: TGTGCCAGCAGTTACTCGACTAGCTCCTACGAGCAGTACTTC. Amino acids: CASSYSTSSYEQYF.

The chain joins TRBV5-8 to TRBJ1-4, with TRBD1 identical over 8 bases. CDR1 SGHTS and CDR2 YDEGEE come from the germline V gene. V shed 7 bases and J 5 bases; nucleotides not matched to a gene: 7. The CDR3 spans 14 residues. This chain's CDR3 is CASSHRDRNEKLFF. CDR3 DNA: TGTGCCAGCTCTCACCGGGACAGGAATGAAAAACTGTTTTTT.

The chain joins TRBV28 to TRBJ2-3; 9 nucleotides agree with TRBD1. The germline V gene has CDR1 MDHEN and CDR2 SYDVKM. The CDR3 totals 15 residues. Germline trimming cut 6 bases from V and 3 bases from J; bases unmatched to any gene: 7. The CDR3 bases are TGTGCCAGCAGCCACAGGGGGCGGAGAACAGATACGCAGTATTTT. This sequence encodes CASSHRGRRTDTQYF.

As DNA, the CDR3 is TGTGCCAGCAGTGGACAGGGTATTAACTATGGCTACACCTTC. Protein product: CASSGQGINYGYTF. This sequence joins TRBV25-1 and TRBJ1-2; 7 bases are a match to TRBD1. From germline, CDR1 is MGHDK and CDR2 SYGVNS. The CDR3 has 14 amino acids. V lost 4 bases and J lost 1; bases outside the gene matches: 3.

The CDR3 sequence: CASSPADRASTGELFF. The CDR3 DNA follows: TGTGCCAGCTCACCCGCCGACAGAGCGAGCACCGGGGAGCTGTTTTTT. This chain joins TRBV18 and TRBJ2-2; D is perhaps TRBD1 (5 bases). The CDR3 is made up of 16 amino acids. The V end lost 3 bases, the J end lost 4 bases, and 15 bases lay between the germline ends. Germline V gives CDR1 KGHSH, CDR2 LQKENI. The variable domain in full, completed from reference TRBV18 and TRBJ2-2, reads NAGVMQNPRHLVRRRGQEARLRCSPMKGHSHVYWYRQLPEEGLKFMVYLQKENIIDESGMPKERFSAEFPKEGPSILRIQQVVRGDSAAYFCASSPADRASTGELFFGEGSRLTVL.

The chain combines TRBV10-3 with TRBJ1-1; D call uncertain. Per germline, CDR1 ENHRY and CDR2 SYGVKD. The CDR3 totals 14 residues. With 3 bases removed from V and 2 bases from J, the gap between germline ends came to 10 bases. In DNA form, the CDR3 reads TGTGCCATCAGTGACTCGGTGACTAACACTGAAGCTTTCTTT. Its translation: CAISDSVTNTEAFF.

V and J are TRBV27 and TRBJ2-5; 8 bases match TRBD1. Germline V gene sequence: CDR1 MNHEY, CDR2 SMNVEV (reference sequence). The CDR3 consists of 15 residues. V shed 6 bases, J shed 5 bases, and the junction held 11 bases outside the gene matches. CDR3 loop: CASRLSRGRGETQYF. The CDR3 DNA sequence: TGTGCCAGCAGGCTATCCAGGGGGCGCGGGGAGACCCAGTACTTC.

This rearrangement joins TRBV18 to TRBJ2-7; D is possibly TRBD1 (6 bases). Germline lookup yields CDR1 KGHSH and CDR2 LQKENI. The CDR3 has 15 residues. The V end lost 0 bases, the J end lost 2 bases, and 11 bases lay between the germline ends. CDR3 loop: CASSPPNGQTYEQYF. The CDR3 region has the DNA TGTGCCAGCTCACCACCCAACGGACAGACCTACGAGCAGTACTTC.

This clone was picked up one time. The rearrangement links TRBV29-1 to TRBJ1-2; D remains unclear. This CDR3 contains 12 residues. Trimming stripped 7 bases from V and 4 bases from J, with 13 bases between. Germline assignment: CDR1 SQVTM and CDR2 ANQGSEA. The CDR3 coding sequence is TGCAGCGCTGCGTTCGGTTTCTATGGCTACACCTTC. Translated, it gives CSAAFGFYGYTF.

The J gene is TRBJ1-1, the V gene TRBV25-1, with D perhaps matching TRBD1 (5 bases). The CDR3 runs 16 residues. CDR1 is MGHDK and CDR2 is SYGVNS in the germline V gene. Trimming cost V 5 bases and J 4 bases, with 20 bases left between them. CDR3 DNA: TGTGCCAGCAGTCCCCAGAGCGGGCAGGGAGGCACTGAAGCTTTCTTT. It codes for CASSPQSGQGGTEAFF.

The chain couples TRBV27 to TRBJ2-4; TRBD2 aligns across 11 bases. Trimming took 4 bases from V and 7 from J; bases not matched to a gene: 12. The CDR3 runs 17 residues. Germline V gene sequence: CDR1 MNHEY, CDR2 SMNVEV (reference sequence). Here the CDR3 reads CASSSLAGGGSGNIQYF. The CDR3 DNA follows: TGTGCCAGCAGTTCTCTAGCGGGGGGCGGGTCCGGGAACATTCAGTACTTC.

The chain recombines TRBV2 with TRBJ1-4, with 7 positions matching TRBD1. The V and J ends lost 9 bases and 0 bases, in that order; junction bases with no gene match: 13. The CDR3 is 17 amino acids. Germline CDR1 is SNHLY and CDR2 is FYNNEI. The CDR3 is CASTRTGGLATNEKLFF. In DNA form, the CDR3 reads TGTGCCAGTACCCGGACAGGAGGTCTTGCAACTAATGAAAAACTGTTTTTT. Supplemented by reference TRBV2 and TRBJ1-4, the full variable domain reads EPEVTQTPSHQVTQMGQEVILRCVPISNHLYFYWYRQILGQKVEFLVSFYNNEISEKSEIFDDQFSVERPDGSNFTLKIRSTKLEDSAMYFCASTRTGGLATNEKLFFGSGTQLSVL.